This T cell receptor beta chain was retrieved from a study of shared clonotypes between healthy human individuals. Study information: The people who gave samples were a couple of women and three men aged 18 to 49. Overall study results and limits: The study's rarefaction showed incomplete sorted-subset sequencing despite large depth. Specimens sampled were limited to blood, with tissue repertoires likely differing.

Germline CDR1 MNHNS, CDR2 SASEGT. There are 15 residues in the CDR3. V was pared by 4 bases and J by 5 bases, with 16 bases between. TCRdb keeps only in-frame clones here, not all; method: immunoSEQ multiplex PCR. The sample yields 1,500,000 or so clones, approximately 98.5% seen once. Concerning this clone itself: Antigen: not known.

Donors were Caucasian adults residing in Nashville, Tennessee, USA. The source of this sequence is a man aged 25 to 45 in good health. The specimen sequenced was naive CD4+ T cells sorted from blood. Subset specified: CD45RA+ positively selected. The V and J genes are TRBV6-1 and TRBJ2-3; D may be TRBD2 (5 bases). The CDR3 spells CASSGRTPDGDTQYF. In nucleotides, the CDR3 is TGTGCCAGCAGTGGACGGACTCCCGACGGAGATACGCAGTATTTT.